Sequencing of this T cell receptor (beta chain) was carried out in a study of blood T cell repertoires in COVID-19. Researchers sorted participants into cohorts using their self-reported clinical history. The germline gives CDR1 SGHDN, CDR2 FVKESK. V lost 1 base to trimming and J lost 10 bases; unmatched junction nucleotides: 8. The CDR3 sequence is 16 residues long. TCRdb's table, derived via immunoSEQ multiplex PCR, lists solely in-frame clones and lacks some. The table shows 150,000 to 200,000 clones, with roughly 80% occurring only once. Sequencing was carried out using PBMCs or T cells enriched from blood (not recorded which). The sequence was obtained from a man aged 50 or older who had recovered from COVID-19. V usage is TRBV14 and J usage is TRBJ1-4; 11 bases map to TRBD1. The CDR3 here is CASSQVGQGALGKLFF. The CDR3 DNA reads TGTGCCAGCAGCCAAGTAGGACAGGGGGCGCTTGGAAAACTGTTTTTT. Full variable domain (rest looked up from reference TRBV14 and TRBJ1-4): EAGVTQFPSHSVIEKGQTVTLRCDPISGHDNLYWYRRVMGKEIKFLLHFVKESKQDESGMPNNRFLAERTGGTYSTLKVQPAELEDSGVYFCASSQVGQGALGKLFFGSGTQLSVL.